This TCR beta chain is from a study of T cell changes during pregnancy in multiple sclerosis. Produced via immunoSEQ multiplex PCR; TCRdb's table is partial and in-frame only. Of tens of thousands of clones in the sample, roughly nine tenths were seen once. The material was CD4+ T cells from peripheral blood mononuclear cells, obtained before pregnancy. The TCR was taken from a female donor with multiple sclerosis, enrolled in a pregnancy study.

CDR3 region: CASSTPGQFPGNTIYF. In DNA, the CDR3 is TGTGCCAGCAGCACCCCGGGACAGTTCCCCGGAAACACCATATATTTT. The V gene is TRBV7-2, the J gene TRBJ1-3; 7 nucleotides line up with TRBD1. The CDR3 contains 16 residues. Unmatched junction bases numbered 11, after V lost 5 bases and J lost 4 bases. Germline values: CDR1 SGHTA, CDR2 FQGNSA.